The clone carrying this T cell receptor (beta chain) was detected only a few times. Its specificity is not known. This record comes from a study of post-analysis software for immune sequencing data. Study-wide context: Relapsing-remitting, secondary progressive and progressive-relapsing forms of multiple sclerosis all featured among disease courses. The study's findings and limits: TRBV segments more frequent in patients than in controls numbered a few and included TRBV5-6, TRBV5-1 and TRBV20-1.

Carried by the TCR beta cDNA libraries were unique molecular identifiers. TCRdb reanalysed the PCR reads using MiXCR and keeps one entry per CDR3 protein. The sample yields 450,000 to 700,000 distinct CDR3 sequences, 44% seen once. The CDR3 loop spans 14 amino acids. V was cut by 4 bases and J by 8 bases, with 17 bases left in between. The chain combines TRBV12-3 or TRBV12-4 with TRBJ1-2; D remains ambiguous. Source material: blood. This clonotype was obtained from a girl aged 10 to 17 with multiple sclerosis. CDR3 protein: CASSSWAGFGGYTF. Written as DNA, the CDR3 is TGTGCCAGCAGTTCGTGGGCCGGGTTTGGAGGCTACACCTTC.